This T cell receptor beta chain was profiled in a study of blood T cell repertoires in COVID-19. The table came from immunoSEQ multiplex PCR; TCRdb's copy has only in-frame clones and leaves some out. The sample lists about 30,000 clones, 88% occurring once. This clone was observed once. At one of its ends the junction is not consistent with the germline gene, which may arise from a read error. Germline V gives CDR1 GTSNPN, CDR2 SVGIG (reference sequence). The CDR3 has 12 residues. This receptor was identified in a human donor in a cohort sampled during active COVID-19. The sequenced material came from peripheral blood. The chain has TRBV30 and TRBJ1-2, with 8 positions matching TRBD1. The CDR3 is CAWRSGDRTSFF. CDR3 sequence (DNA): TGTGCCTGGAGGTCCGGGGACAGGACTAGTTTCTTC.